This TCR beta chain was recovered during a study of blood T cell repertoires in COVID-19. Overall study context: The United States, Italy and Spain were the sources of the acute and convalescent COVID-19 samples.

In terms of age and location, participants ranged from roughly 18 to 95 years and lived in about 25 US areas. Authors' processing steps: Nucleated cell number was recorded as an estimate derived from reference gene primer amplification. The assay was immunoSEQ multiplex PCR, and TCRdb's table has in-frame clones only and misses some. Clonal size and the V and J genes are those of that table, whereas D and trimming came from the DNA. This sample has over 140,000 clones; about 80% occur once, and the top ten carry around 3%. The CDR3 loop spans 13 amino acids. V shed 4 bases, J shed 10 bases, and the junction held 9 bases outside the gene matches. Germline CDR1 KGHDR, CDR2 SFDVKD.

The chain carries TRBV24-1 and TRBJ2-7; TRBD1 matches 7 bases. The sequence came from a woman between 50 and 59 years old who had recovered from COVID-19. Sample: PBMCs or T cells enriched from blood (not recorded which). CDR3: CATSDTDRARQYF. The CDR3 DNA reads TGTGCCACCAGTGACACCGACAGGGCAAGACAGTACTTC.